The clone carrying this TCR beta chain has more than one count but fewer than ten. The antigen is unknown. A multiplex PCR was run with 60 Vbeta primers and 13 Jbeta primers. The protocol was immunoSEQ multiplex PCR, while the TCRdb copy is restricted to in-frame clones and leaves out a portion. The sample carries 95,000 to 150,000 clones, 66% recorded once. Germline V gene data show CDR1 as MDHEN and CDR2 as SYDVKM. Trimming took off 7 bases at V and 7 bases at J, with 17 bases between the two ends. This CDR3 spans 13 amino acids. The data are from a study of cytomegalovirus exposure and HLA in healthy donors. Study-wide findings and caveats: Cytomegalovirus status, reportedly, was diagnosed with high specificity and sensitivity by the classifier.

The receptor was isolated from a man between 18 and 35 years old in good health and CMV-seronegative. This sequence joins TRBV28 and TRBJ2-7; perhaps TRBD2 as D (5 bases). Sequenced input: PBMCs. CDR3 coding DNA: TGTGCCAGCAAGGCCCCGGAGGTATCGGAGCAGTACTTC. Residues: CASKAPEVSEQYF. The full variable domain, in which reference TRBV28 and TRBJ2-7 provide the parts outside the CDR3, is DVKVTQSSRYLVKRTGEKVFLECVQDMDHENMFWYRQDPGLGLRLIYFSYDVKMKEKGDIPEGYSVSREKKERFSLILESASTNQTSMYLCASKAPEVSEQYFGPGTRLTVT.